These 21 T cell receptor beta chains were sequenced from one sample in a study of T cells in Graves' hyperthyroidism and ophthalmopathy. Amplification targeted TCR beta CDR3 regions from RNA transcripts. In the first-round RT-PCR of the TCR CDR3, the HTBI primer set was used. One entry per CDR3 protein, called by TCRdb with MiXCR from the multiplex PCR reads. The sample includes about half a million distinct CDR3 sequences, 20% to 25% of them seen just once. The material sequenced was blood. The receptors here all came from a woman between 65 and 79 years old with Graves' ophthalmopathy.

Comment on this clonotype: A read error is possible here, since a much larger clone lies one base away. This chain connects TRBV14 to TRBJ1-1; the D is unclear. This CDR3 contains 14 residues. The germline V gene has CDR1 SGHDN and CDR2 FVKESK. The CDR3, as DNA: TGTGCCAGCAGCCAAGCGGGGAGCCACACTAAAGCTTTCTTT. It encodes CASSQAGSHTKAFF.

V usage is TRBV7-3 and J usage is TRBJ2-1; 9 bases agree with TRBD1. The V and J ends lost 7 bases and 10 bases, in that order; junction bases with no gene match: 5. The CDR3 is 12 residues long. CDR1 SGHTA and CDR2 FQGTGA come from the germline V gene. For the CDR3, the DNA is TGTGCCAGCACCGCGACAGGGGGAGAGCAGTTCTTC. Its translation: CASTATGGEQFF. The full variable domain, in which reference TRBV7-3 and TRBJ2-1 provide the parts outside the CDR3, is GAGVSQTPSNKVTEKGKYVELRCDPISGHTALYWYRQSLGQGPEFLIYFQGTGAADDSGLPNDRFFAVRPEGSVSTLKIQRTERGDSAVYLCASTATGGEQFFGPGTRLTVL.

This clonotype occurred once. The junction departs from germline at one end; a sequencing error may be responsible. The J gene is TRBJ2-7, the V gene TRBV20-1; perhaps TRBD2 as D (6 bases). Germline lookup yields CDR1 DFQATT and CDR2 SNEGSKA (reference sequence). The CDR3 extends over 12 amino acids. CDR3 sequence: CSPSESSYEQYF. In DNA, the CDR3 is TGCAGTCCTAGCGAGAGCTCCTACGAGCAGTACTTC.

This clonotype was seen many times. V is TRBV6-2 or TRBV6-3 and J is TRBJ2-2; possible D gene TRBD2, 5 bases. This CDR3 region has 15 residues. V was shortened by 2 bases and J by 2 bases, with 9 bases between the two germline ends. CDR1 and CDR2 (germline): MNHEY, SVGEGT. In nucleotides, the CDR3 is TGTGCCAGCAGTTACCGAGGGCTAAACACCGGGGAGCTGTTTTTT. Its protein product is CASSYRGLNTGELFF.

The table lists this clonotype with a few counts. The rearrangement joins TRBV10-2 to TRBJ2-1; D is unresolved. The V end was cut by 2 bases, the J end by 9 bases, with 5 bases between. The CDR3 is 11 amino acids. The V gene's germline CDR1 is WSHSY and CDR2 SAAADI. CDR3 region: CASSEKIEQFF. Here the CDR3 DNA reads TGCGCCAGCAGTGAGAAGATTGAGCAGTTCTTC.

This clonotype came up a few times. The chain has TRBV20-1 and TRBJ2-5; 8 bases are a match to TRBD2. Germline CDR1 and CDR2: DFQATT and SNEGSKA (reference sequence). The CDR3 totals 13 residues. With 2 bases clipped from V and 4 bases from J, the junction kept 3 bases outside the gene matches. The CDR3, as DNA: TGCAGTGCTAGATCCAGCGGGAGAGAGACCCAGTACTTC. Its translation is CSARSSGRETQYF.

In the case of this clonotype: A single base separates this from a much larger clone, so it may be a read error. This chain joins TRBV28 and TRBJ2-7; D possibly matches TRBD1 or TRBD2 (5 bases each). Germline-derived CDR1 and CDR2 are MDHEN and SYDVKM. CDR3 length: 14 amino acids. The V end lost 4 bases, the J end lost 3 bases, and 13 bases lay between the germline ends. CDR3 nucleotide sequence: TGTGCCAGCAGTTCCCCCGGGACCAACTACGAGCAGTACTTC. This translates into CASSSPGTNYEQYF.

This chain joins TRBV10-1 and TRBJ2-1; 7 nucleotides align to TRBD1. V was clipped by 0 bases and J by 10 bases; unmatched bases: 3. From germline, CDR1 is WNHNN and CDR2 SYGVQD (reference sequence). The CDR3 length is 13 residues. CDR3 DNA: TGCGCCAGCAGTGAGTCGTTCAGGGGGGAGCAGTTCTTC. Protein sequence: CASSESFRGEQFF.

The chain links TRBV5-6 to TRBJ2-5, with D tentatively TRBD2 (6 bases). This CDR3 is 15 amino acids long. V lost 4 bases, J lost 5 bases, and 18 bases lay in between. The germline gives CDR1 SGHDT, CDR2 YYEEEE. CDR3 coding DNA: TGTGCCAGCAGCCCTCTTCAGGTTGGAGGGGAGACCCAGTACTTC. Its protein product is CASSPLQVGGETQYF.

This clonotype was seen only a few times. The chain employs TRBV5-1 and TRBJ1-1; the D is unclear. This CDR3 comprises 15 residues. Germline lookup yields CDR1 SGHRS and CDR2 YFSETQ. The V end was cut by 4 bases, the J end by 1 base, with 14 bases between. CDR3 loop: CASSPVLGANTEAFF. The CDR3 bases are TGCGCCAGCAGCCCGGTATTAGGCGCGAACACTGAAGCTTTCTTT.

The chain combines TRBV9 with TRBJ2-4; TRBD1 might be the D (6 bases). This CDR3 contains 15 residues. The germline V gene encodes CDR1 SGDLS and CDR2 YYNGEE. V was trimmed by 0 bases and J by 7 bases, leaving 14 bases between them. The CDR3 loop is CASSVDEGVNNIQYF. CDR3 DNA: TGTGCCAGCAGCGTAGACGAGGGGGTTAATAACATTCAGTACTTC.

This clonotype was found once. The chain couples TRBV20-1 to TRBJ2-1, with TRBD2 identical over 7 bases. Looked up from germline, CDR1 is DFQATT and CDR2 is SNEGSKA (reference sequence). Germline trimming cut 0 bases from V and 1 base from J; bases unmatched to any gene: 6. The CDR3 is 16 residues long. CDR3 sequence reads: CSARDPGGGSYNEQFF. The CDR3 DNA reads TGCAGTGCTAGAGATCCGGGGGGTGGGTCCTACAATGAGCAGTTCTTC.

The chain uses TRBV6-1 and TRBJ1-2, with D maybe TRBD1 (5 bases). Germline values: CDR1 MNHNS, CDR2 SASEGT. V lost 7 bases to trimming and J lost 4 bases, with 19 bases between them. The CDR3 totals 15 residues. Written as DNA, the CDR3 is TGTGCCAGCACCGAGGGAGGGGCAAGGACCTATGGCTACACCTTC. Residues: CASTEGGARTYGYTF.

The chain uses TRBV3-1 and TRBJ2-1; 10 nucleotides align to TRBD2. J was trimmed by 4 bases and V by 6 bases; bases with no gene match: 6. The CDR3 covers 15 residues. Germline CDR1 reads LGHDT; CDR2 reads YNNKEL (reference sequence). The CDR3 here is CASRLTSGAYNEQFF. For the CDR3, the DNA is TGTGCCAGCAGATTAACTAGCGGGGCTTACAATGAGCAGTTCTTC.

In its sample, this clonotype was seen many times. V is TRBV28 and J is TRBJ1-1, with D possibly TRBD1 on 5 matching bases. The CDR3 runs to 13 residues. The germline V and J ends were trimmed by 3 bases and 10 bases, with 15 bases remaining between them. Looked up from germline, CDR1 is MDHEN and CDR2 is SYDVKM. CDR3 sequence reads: CASSFGHYRGAFF. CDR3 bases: TGTGCCAGCAGTTTCGGACACTACCGTGGAGCTTTCTTT.

CDR3: CSAKNNRTSGIAARNEQFF. DNA of the CDR3: TGCAGTGCAAAAAACAATCGGACTAGCGGGATCGCCGCCCGGAATGAGCAGTTCTTC. The chain couples TRBV20-1 to TRBJ2-1; 12 bases match TRBD2. Germline CDR1 reads DFQATT; CDR2 reads SNEGSKA (reference sequence). The CDR3 covers 19 residues. Losses at the gene ends were 6 bases for V and 7 bases for J; bases not matched to a gene: 22.

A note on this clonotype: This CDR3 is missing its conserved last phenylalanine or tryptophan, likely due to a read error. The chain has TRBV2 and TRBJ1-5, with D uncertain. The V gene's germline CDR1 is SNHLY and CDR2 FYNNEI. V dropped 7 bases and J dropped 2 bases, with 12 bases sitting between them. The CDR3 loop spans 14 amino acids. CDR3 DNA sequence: TGTGCCAGCAATGGTAAGGGAGGCAATCAGCCCCAGCATTCT. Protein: CASNGKGGNQPQHS.

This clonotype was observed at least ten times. The CDR3 sequence: CSARDLTGWYEQYF. The CDR3, as DNA: TGCAGTGCTAGAGATCTGACGGGGTGGTACGAGCAGTACTTC. This chain connects TRBV20-1 to TRBJ2-7, with D perhaps TRBD2 (5 bases). The length of the CDR3 is 14 residues. Germline lookup yields CDR1 DFQATT and CDR2 SNEGSKA (reference sequence). Trimming cost V 0 bases and J 4 bases, with 13 bases left between them.

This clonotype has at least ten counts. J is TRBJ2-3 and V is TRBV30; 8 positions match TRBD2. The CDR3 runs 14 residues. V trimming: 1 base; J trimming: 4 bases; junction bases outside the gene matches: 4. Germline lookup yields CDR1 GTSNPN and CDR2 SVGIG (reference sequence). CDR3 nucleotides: TGTGCCTGGAGTGGCGCGGGAGGAGCAGATACGCAGTATTTT. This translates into CAWSGAGGADTQYF.

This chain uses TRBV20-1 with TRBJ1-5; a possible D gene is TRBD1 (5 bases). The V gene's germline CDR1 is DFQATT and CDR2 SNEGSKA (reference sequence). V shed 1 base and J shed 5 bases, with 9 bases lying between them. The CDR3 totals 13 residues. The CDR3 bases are TGCAGTGCTAGAGTTACGGGGGATCAGCCCCAGCATTTT. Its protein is CSARVTGDQPQHF.

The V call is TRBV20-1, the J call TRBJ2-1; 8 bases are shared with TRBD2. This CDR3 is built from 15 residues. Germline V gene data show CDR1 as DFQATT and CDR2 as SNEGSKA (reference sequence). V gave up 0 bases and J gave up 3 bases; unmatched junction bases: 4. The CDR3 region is CSAREAGGNYNEQFF. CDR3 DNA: TGCAGTGCTAGAGAGGCGGGGGGAAACTACAATGAGCAGTTCTTC.